This T cell receptor (beta chain) originates from a study of T cell responses to AZD1222 COVID-19 vaccine. Study-level results: Just a handful of AZD1222 recipients tested seropositive at baseline. The donor group comprised mostly white British people and more females; the analysis possibly underestimated clonal diversity.

Sequenced by immunoSEQ multiplex PCR; TCRdb stores in-frame clones only, minus some. The sample includes roughly 100,000 clones, roughly nine tenths of them seen just once. On this clone: Its antigen is undetermined.

Trimming shortened V by 5 bases and J by 5 bases, and 10 bases separated the two germline ends. Germline lookup yields CDR1 MNHEY and CDR2 SVGAGI. The CDR3 has 13 residues. Specimen: peripheral blood, collected 28 days after the second AZD1222 dose. The clonotype was recovered from an adult who received the AZD1222 COVID-19 vaccine. This sequence joins TRBV6-5 and TRBJ2-1; D remains unclear. Written as DNA, the CDR3 is TGTGCCAGCAGTCCCCTGGGGAACAATGAGCAGTTCTTC. Translated, it gives CASSPLGNNEQFF.